This T cell receptor (beta chain) was observed in a study of cytomegalovirus exposure and HLA in healthy donors. A multiplex PCR was run with 60 Vbeta primers and 13 Jbeta primers. The data were produced by immunoSEQ multiplex PCR, yet TCRdb's version contains in-frame clones alone and is incomplete. Here the sample spans 180,000 or so clones, approximately 80% being singletons. The CDR3 extends over 11 amino acids. Germline CDR1 reads DFQATT; CDR2 reads SNEGSKA (reference sequence). Trimming took 6 bases from V and 7 from J, leaving 10 bases between them. The sequenced sample consisted of PBMCs. The J gene is TRBJ2-1, the V gene TRBV20-1, with a possible D match to TRBD2 (5 bases). The TCR comes from a woman between 18 and 29 years old in good health and CMV-seronegative. DNA for the CDR3: TGCAGTGCCCGACCGGGGAATGAGCAGTTCTTC. The encoded protein is CSARPGNEQFF.